Here is one T cell receptor (beta chain) with its context. The antigen this receptor binds is unknown. Base quality data are lacking; no much larger clone is found one base away. The data are from a study of blood T cell repertoires in COVID-19 (dated by TCRdb to about 2020). In the study overall: Samples covering the acute and convalescent phases of COVID-19 were provided by collaborators in the United States, Italy and Spain. The repertoires were released in a freely available public database intended as a resource for research on the immune response to SARS-CoV-2. The prospective study material was composed of cDNA or gDNA derived from T cells, B-cell-depleted T cells, or PBMCs. Sample metadata almost always included a de-identified subject ID, COVID-19 status, age in years and sex. The samples were drawn from two sources: the first 160 participants of the ongoing ImmuneRACE study, and 1,254 subjects contributed by 6 global collaborators. Subjects who had been exposed to COVID-19, were actively infected with it, or had recovered from it provided the deeply sampled blood TCRbeta repertoires that made up the dataset. HLA class I and class II types, where available, came from metadata supplied by the sample provider rather than from assay-based typing. The investigation overall reported the following: The amount of clinical and demographic metadata varied by source and participant and was provided uncurated.

TCRbeta CDR3 regions were amplified from genomic DNA by means of the immunoSEQ Assay, a bias-controlled multiplex PCR. Per the authors' processing: The number of nucleated cells in each sample was estimated from the amplification of reference gene primers within the assay. To quantify the absolute abundance of each unique TCRbeta CDR3 rearrangement, sequence reads were collapsed and filtered. For each sample, productive Simpson clonality was calculated as the square root of Simpson's diversity index over productive rearrangements. TCRdb limited this immuneACCESS table to in-frame rearrangements with V and J called. A share of clones is missing; checked studies link under half to unresolved V genes, and the rest is unexplained. Clone size and V and J calls were adopted from that table, with D and trimming inferred from the DNA. The sample yields around 290,000 clones; roughly 89% were counted once. Roughly 5% of the sample is taken by the ten largest.

Collaborating institutions collected whole blood in K2EDTA tubes following their own protocols. For TCRbeta analysis, collaborators shipped samples in one of three forms: frozen whole blood, isolated PBMCs, or DNA extracted from either of those sample types. CDR1 and CDR2, looked up from the germline V gene, are SGHDT and YYEEEE. Unmatched junction bases come to 8, with V trimmed by 4 bases and J by 8 bases. The CDR3 runs 14 amino acids, cysteine and phenylalanine included. Of the read, only the CDR3 DNA is kept; its 42 bases are in frame from base 1. The receptor was derived from a man aged 35 to 55 with acute or convalescent COVID-19. The chain uses TRBV5-6 and TRBJ2-1, and TRBD1 matches 8 of the central bases. The material sequenced was peripheral blood. The DNA sequence is TGTGCCAGCAGCAGGGACAGGCTTAACGATGAGCAGTTCTTC. The resulting protein is CASSRDRLNDEQFF.